The following is a T cell receptor beta chain sequence with its context. The clone's antigen remains unknown. Per-base quality was not reported, and no clone a single base away is much larger than it. The library was produced with the immunoSEQ multiplex PCR assay. In TCRdb, the immuneACCESS table is reduced to in-frame sequences with V and J assigned. These tables do not hold every clone; where another copy was compared, an unresolved V gene accounts for under half, and the others remain unexplained. In all, the sample holds 100,000 or so clones, and 83% of those were seen once. In total, the top ten clones hold about 13% of the sample. The data originate from a study of control samples from healthy donors and cancer patients (dated by TCRdb to the early 2020s). The CDR3 measures 19 amino acids from cysteine to phenylalanine. Of the read, only the CDR3 DNA is kept; its 57 bases are in frame from base 1. In the germline V gene (reference sequence), CDR1 corresponds to LNHDA and CDR2 to SQIVND.

The receptor was isolated from a woman between 45 and 65 years old in good health. Sequencing was carried out using blood. The chain uses TRBV19 and TRBJ2-1; TRBD2 lines up with 12 middle nucleotides. The DNA reads TGTACATCAGTTCTGCTCTCTGGACTAGCGGGGAACCTCTACAATGAGCAGTTCTTC. This gives the protein CTSVLLSGLAGNLYNEQFF.